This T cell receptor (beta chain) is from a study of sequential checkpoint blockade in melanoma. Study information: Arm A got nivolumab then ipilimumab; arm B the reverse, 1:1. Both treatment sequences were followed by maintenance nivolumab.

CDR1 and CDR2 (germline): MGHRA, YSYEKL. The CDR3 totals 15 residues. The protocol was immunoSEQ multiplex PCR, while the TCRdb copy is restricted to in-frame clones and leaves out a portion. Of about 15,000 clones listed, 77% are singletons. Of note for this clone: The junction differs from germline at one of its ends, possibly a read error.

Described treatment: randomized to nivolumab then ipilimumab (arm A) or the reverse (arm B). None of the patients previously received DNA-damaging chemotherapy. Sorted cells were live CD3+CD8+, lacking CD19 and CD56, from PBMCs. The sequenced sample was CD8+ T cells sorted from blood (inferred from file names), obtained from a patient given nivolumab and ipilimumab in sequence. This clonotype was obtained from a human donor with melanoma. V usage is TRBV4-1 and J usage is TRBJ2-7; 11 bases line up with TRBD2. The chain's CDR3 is CASSQLGTSGYEQYF. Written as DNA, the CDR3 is TGTGCCAGCAGCCAATTGGGGACTAGCGGTTACGAGCAGTACTTC.